This T cell receptor (beta chain) emerged from a study of regulatory T cells in long-lasting Graves disease. Time point noted: newly diagnosed GD, antithyroid drugs for less than 3 months. The TCR library used RNA extracted from PBMCs. Library construction for TCR beta used iRepertoire HTBI primers and Arm-PCR of CDR3 regions. MiXCR, run by TCRdb on the multiplex PCR reads, gives a single entry per CDR3 protein. The sample lists around 500,000 distinct CDR3 sequences; around 12% were seen once. Trimming left V 3 bases short and J 6 bases short, with 12 bases between. The germline V gene encodes CDR1 KGHSH and CDR2 LQKENI. The CDR3 is 14 amino acids. This same sample was also part of a study on T cells in Graves' hyperthyroidism and ophthalmopathy. From that second work: HTBI primers were the set used in a first-round RT-PCR of the TCR CDR3.

The sample consisted of peripheral blood mononuclear cells (PBMCs), taken at new diagnosis, from a patient treated with antithyroid drugs. The receptor comes from a woman in her 30s with Graves disease. J is TRBJ1-5 and V is TRBV18; D perhaps matches TRBD1 (5 bases). This CDR3 is CASSPAGDSQPQHF. The CDR3 coding sequence is TGTGCCAGCTCACCGGCGGGTGACAGTCAGCCCCAGCATTTT.